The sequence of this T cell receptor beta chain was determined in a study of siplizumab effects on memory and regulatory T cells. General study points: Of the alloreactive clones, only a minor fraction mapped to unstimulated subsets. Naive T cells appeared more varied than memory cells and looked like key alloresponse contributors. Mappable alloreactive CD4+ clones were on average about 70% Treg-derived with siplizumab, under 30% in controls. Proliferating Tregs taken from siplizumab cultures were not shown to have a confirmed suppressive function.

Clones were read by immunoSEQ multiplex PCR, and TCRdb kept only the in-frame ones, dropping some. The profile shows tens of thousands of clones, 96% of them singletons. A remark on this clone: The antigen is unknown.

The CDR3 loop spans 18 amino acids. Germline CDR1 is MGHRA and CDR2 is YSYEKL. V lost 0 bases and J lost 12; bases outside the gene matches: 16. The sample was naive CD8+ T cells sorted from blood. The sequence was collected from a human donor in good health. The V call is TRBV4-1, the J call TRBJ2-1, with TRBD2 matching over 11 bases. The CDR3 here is CASSQDDLAGGSPMAQFF. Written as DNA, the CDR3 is TGCGCCAGCAGCCAAGATGATCTAGCGGGGGGCTCGCCAATGGCGCAGTTCTTC.